This T cell receptor (beta chain) was captured by sequencing in a study of shared clonotypes between healthy human individuals (dated by TCRdb to about 2020). For the study in its entirety: A few men and a couple of women, aged 18 to 49 years, made up the cohort. Libraries were prepared and TCR repertoires were sequenced by different laboratories using diverse techniques, in order to increase sequencing depth and limit assay-specific biases. To estimate repertoire size and how much clonotype sharing occurs between individuals, the study deeply sequenced the blood TCR repertoires of about five healthy adults. Per donor, leukapheresis produced somewhere between about 0.94 and 9 billion PBMCs. For each donor, three plates each were used for CD4 naive and CD4 memory, two plates were used for CD8 naive, and one plate was used for CD8 memory.

CDR1 and CDR2 are read off the germline V gene as SNHLY and FYNNEI. The CDR3 runs 12 amino acids, cysteine and phenylalanine included. The only DNA kept is the CDR3, 36 bases in frame from the first base. Cut back by 7 bases and 8 bases, the V and J ends lie 14 bases apart. As concerns this clone: Its antigen is currently not known. No qualities accompany the bases; no much larger clone lies one base away.

What the research found in general, with its limitations: Incomplete sequencing was indicated by rarefaction of sorted-subset datasets, despite the large sequencing depth. Based on pairwise subsampling, the degree of clonotype sharing among donors was expected to be affected by sequencing depth. Larger estimated clonotype richness was generally found for naive subsets than for memory subsets. The small number of donors limited the genetic and exposure-history diversity represented. Sampling was restricted to blood, and TCR repertoires in tissues likely differ from the TCR repertoires found in blood. Across several donors, approximately 4.6% of naive CD4, approximately 4% of naive CD8, approximately 2.5% of memory CD4, and approximately 0.4% of memory CD8 clonotypes were shared. Compared with non-shared clonotypes, clonotypes shared by all four sorted-subset donors had higher generation probabilities.

TCR CDR3 regions were amplified from genomic DNA by multiplex PCR using the deep immunoSEQ assay. Genomic DNA extracted from each cell subset was distributed evenly over all wells of several immunoSEQ 96-well plates, and each plate served as one replicate. Each replicate PCR for sorted subsets received 150 to 250 ng genomic DNA, equal to roughly 33,000 T cell genomes. The purified libraries were quantified using a Qubit 3.0 fluorometer, sized with a Bioanalyzer 2100, and then quantified again using the KAPA Library Quantification kit. Every immunoSEQ 96-well plate was sequenced on a separate single-read 150-cycle Illumina NextSeq 550 flow cell. Regarding the original processing steps: Because only junctional sequences without quality scores were contained in the immunoSEQ output, filtering matching that applied to full-length reads could not be performed. To assign V/J genes and CDR3, sequences were annotated using PyIR, a Python wrapper for IgBLAST v1.9, with IMGT germline references. Reads with weak V/J assignments (E-value above 1e-6), missing CDR3, stop codons, out-of-frame junctions, or ambiguous translated residues were removed. V3J clonotypes were defined as sequences sharing an identical inferred V gene, J gene, and CDR3 amino acid sequence. Percentage overlap between repertoires was calculated by dividing the number of shared unique clonotypes by the size of the smaller repertoire. Three approaches were used to assess repertoire richness: RTK rarefaction, the Chao1 estimator, and Recon v2.1 estimates of unobserved clonotypes. Generation probabilities were computed with OLGA for all TCRbeta clonotypes obtained by the gDNA method from several donors. This immuneACCESS table, as held by TCRdb, lists in-frame sequences with V and J called but not all clones. Of the missing ones, under half trace to an unresolved V gene in checked studies; the others have no known cause. V and J calls and clone size are copied from that table; D and trimming were computed from the DNA. Across this sample there are about 2,100,000 clones, with about 93% seen only once. Of the sample, about 1.8% falls within the top ten clones.

CD8 naive samples consisted of CD45RO-negative cells that were positively selected for CCR7, yielding a CD45RA+CCR7+ population without TemRA cells. Donors were healthy HIV-negative adults with no recently reported acute infections or vaccinations. All donors were Caucasian adults living in Nashville, Tennessee, USA. After blood collection by leukapheresis, PBMCs were isolated using Ficoll-Histopaque density gradient centrifugation and then cryopreserved in the vapor phase of liquid nitrogen. Purity and quantity of every magnetically sorted T cell population were checked by analytical flow cytometry. From each sorted fraction, genomic DNA was isolated and quantified by UV absorbance on a Nanodrop 2000c.

Material: naive CD8+ T cells from PBMCs. The sample's cell subset or site label, in plain terms: CD45RA+CCR7+. The receptor was derived from a man younger than 30 in good health. Some clones in this sample may be carry-over from other donors' samples. The chain links TRBV2 with TRBJ1-2, with the D gene too uncertain to name. The CDR3 corresponds to CASKGFGVGYTF. The DNA sequence is TGTGCCAGCAAGGGATTTGGGGTGGGCTACACCTTC.